A single sample gave rise to the 26 T cell receptor beta chains below, sequenced in a study of T cells after yellow fever vaccination. TCRdb reanalysed the 5' RACE reads using MiXCR and keeps one entry per CDR3 protein. The table has roughly 120,000 distinct CDR3 sequences, approximately 7% seen once; the top ten hold 2% to 3%. The sequencing used CD4+ T cells sorted from PBMCs, collected 10 days after the first yellow fever vaccination. The source of these receptors is a man aged 18-30 years who received the YFV17D yellow fever vaccine.

Comments on this clonotype: This may arise from a read error, as a much more abundant clone is one base away. Here the CDR3 DNA reads TGCAGCGTCACAAGGTTTTTAGGCTACACCTTC. It is translated as CSVTRFLGYTF. The chain is built from TRBV29-1 and TRBJ1-2, with D uncertain. Trimming stripped 6 bases from V and 8 bases from J, with 13 bases between. In germline, CDR1 is SQVTM, CDR2 ANQGSEA. CDR3 size: 11 residues.

This clonotype has ten or more counts. The junction departs from germline at one end; a sequencing error may be responsible. The chain uses TRBV29-1 and TRBJ2-3, with no clear D. CDR3 length: 13 amino acids. Per the germline V gene, CDR1 is SQVTM and CDR2 is ANQGSEA. The CDR3: CSFAGPGTDTQYF. The CDR3 nucleotides read TGCAGCTTCGCTGGTCCTGGCACGGATACGCAGTATTTT.

In this sample, this clonotype turned up many times. The chain carries TRBV7-8 and TRBJ2-5; TRBD1 aligns across 8 bases. The length of the CDR3 is 14 residues. The ends lost 2 bases at V and 3 bases at J; junction bases unmatched: 2. In germline, CDR1 is SGHVS, CDR2 FQNEAQ. The CDR3 nucleotides read TGTGCCAGCAGCTTAATGACAGGGGAAGAGACCCAGTACTTC. Protein sequence: CASSLMTGEETQYF.

This clonotype was seen many times. This rearrangement joins TRBV5-1 to TRBJ2-5; D gene ambiguous. The V gene lost 2 bases and the J gene lost 9 bases, with 17 bases spanning the gap. Germline assignment: CDR1 SGHRS and CDR2 YFSETQ. The CDR3 sequence is 14 residues long. The CDR3 is CASSFSDGEYPQYF. For the CDR3, the DNA is TGCGCCAGCAGCTTTTCGGACGGAGAATATCCCCAGTACTTC.

This clonotype was recorded at least ten times. The chain recombines TRBV11-2 with TRBJ2-1; TRBD2 aligns across 11 bases. CDR1 SGHAT and CDR2 FQNNGV come from the germline V gene. This CDR3 region has 17 residues. V was clipped by 5 bases and J by 1 base; unmatched bases: 7. The CDR3 region has the DNA TGTGCCAGCAGCCCAAACCCTAGCGGGGGGTCCTACAATGAGCAGTTCTTC. It yields the protein CASSPNPSGGSYNEQFF. The variable domain in full, completed from reference TRBV11-2 and TRBJ2-1, reads EAGVAQSPRYKIIEKRQSVAFWCNPISGHATLYWYQQILGQGPKLLIQFQNNGVVDDSQLPKDRFSAERLKGVDSTLKIQPAKLEDSAVYLCASSPNPSGGSYNEQFFGPGTRLTVL.

The rearrangement joins TRBV7-9 to TRBJ1-5; weak D call: TRBD1 (5 bases). Germline V gene sequence: CDR1 SEHNR, CDR2 FQNEAQ (reference sequence). Trimming shortened V by 4 bases and J by 9 bases, and 10 bases separated the two germline ends. The CDR3 has 12 residues. The CDR3 loop reads CASSSGMGPQHF. DNA for the CDR3: TGTGCCAGCAGCTCAGGGATGGGGCCCCAGCATTTT.

This clonotype was counted ten times or more. The gene calls are TRBV7-9 and TRBJ2-5, with 8 bases aligning to TRBD1. The germline CDR1 and CDR2 sequences are SEHNR and FQNEAQ (reference sequence). The CDR3 loop spans 14 amino acids. Trimming at V came to 5 bases and at J to 3 bases, leaving 5 bases not matched to a gene. The CDR3 DNA reads TGTGCCAGCAGCCGGGGACAGGAGGAAGAGACCCAGTACTTC. The encoded protein is CASSRGQEEETQYF. Together with reference TRBV7-9 and TRBJ2-5, the CDR3 gives the full variable domain: DTGVSQNPRHKITKRGQNVTFRCDPISEHNRLYWYRQTLGQGPEFLTYFQNEAQLEKSRLLSDRFSAERPKGSFSTLEIQRTEQGDSAMYLCASSRGQEEETQYFGPGTRLLVL.

V and J are TRBV20-1 and TRBJ1-1; TRBD1 might be the D (5 bases). In germline, CDR1 is DFQATT, CDR2 SNEGSKA (reference sequence). V was cut by 6 bases and J by 1 base, with 18 bases left in between. The CDR3 is 15 residues long. Written as DNA, the CDR3 is TGCAGTGCCGGCCACGCGGGGGGTGCGAACACTGAAGCTTTCTTT. The encoded protein is CSAGHAGGANTEAFF.

This clonotype was seen more than once but under ten times. V and J are TRBV30 and TRBJ1-1, with D unclear. This CDR3 spans 10 amino acids. Between the trimmed V and J ends, which lost 3 bases and 5 bases, there was a span of 4 bases. Looked up from germline, CDR1 is GTSNPN and CDR2 is SVGIG (reference sequence). CDR3 DNA sequence: TGTGCCTGGAGGTGGACTGAAGCTTTCTTT. The encoded protein is CAWRWTEAFF.

This clonotype was recorded at least ten times. The CDR3 spells CASSLGGASTIYF. CDR3 nucleotide sequence: TGTGCCAGCAGCTTGGGAGGGGCCAGCACCATATATTTT. The V call is TRBV5-6, the J call TRBJ1-3, with a weak D call TRBD1 (5 bases). V lost 0 bases to trimming and J lost 9 bases, with 10 bases between them. This CDR3 is 13 amino acids long. In germline, CDR1 is SGHDT, CDR2 YYEEEE.

This clonotype has a count of ten or more. The genes are TRBV6-1 and TRBJ2-3, with TRBD2 as a possible D gene (6 bases). Trimming stripped 7 bases from V and 5 bases from J, with 13 bases between. The CDR3 sequence is 13 residues long. Per the germline V gene, CDR1 is MNHNS and CDR2 is SASEGT. The CDR3 DNA is TGTGCCAGCAAGGCGACAGCGGGAGATACGCAGTATTTT. It codes for CASKATAGDTQYF.

In this sample, this clonotype turned up many times. The V gene is TRBV5-1, the J gene TRBJ2-5; D gene uncertain. With 3 bases removed from V and 2 bases from J, the gap between germline ends came to 8 bases. From germline, CDR1 is SGHRS and CDR2 YFSETQ. There are 13 residues in the CDR3. CDR3 in DNA: TGCGCCAGCAGCTCTGGATCTCAAGAGACCCAGTACTTC. Protein: CASSSGSQETQYF. Combining the CDR3 with reference TRBV5-1 and TRBJ2-5 gives the whole variable domain KAGVTQTPRYLIKTRGQQVTLSCSPISGHRSVSWYQQTPGQGLQFLFEYFSETQRNKGNFPGRFSGRQFSNSRSEMNVSTLELGDSALYLCASSSGSQETQYFGPGTRLLVL.

This clonotype has ten or more counts. The chain is built from TRBV5-1 and TRBJ2-7; D might be TRBD1 (6 bases). Germline-derived CDR1 and CDR2 are SGHRS and YFSETQ. This CDR3 has 14 amino acids. The V and J ends lost 2 bases and 3 bases respectively, with 12 bases between them. DNA of the CDR3: TGCGCCAGCAGCTTTATGGACAGCAGCTACGAGCAGTACTTC. It encodes CASSFMDSSYEQYF.

This clonotype was detected a few times. J is TRBJ2-3 and V is TRBV7-8, with D maybe TRBD2 (7 bases). The V end was cut by 0 bases, the J end by 2 bases, with 15 bases between. Per the germline V gene, CDR1 is SGHVS and CDR2 is FQNEAQ. The CDR3 is 17 residues long. CDR3 residues: CASSLARGLSPTDTQYF. In DNA, the CDR3 is TGTGCCAGCAGCTTAGCCAGGGGACTATCTCCCACAGATACGCAGTATTTT.

The chain joins TRBV20-1 to TRBJ1-5; unclear D gene. V dropped 6 bases and J dropped 9 bases, with 21 bases sitting between them. The CDR3 contains 14 residues. Per the germline V gene, CDR1 is DFQATT and CDR2 is SNEGSKA (reference sequence). CDR3 region: CSASSSSESRPQHF. The CDR3 DNA reads as TGCAGTGCCTCGAGTTCTAGTGAATCACGGCCCCAGCATTTT.

This chain joins TRBV24-1 and TRBJ1-2, with D tentatively TRBD1 (5 bases). The germline V and J ends were trimmed by 5 bases and 6 bases, with 27 bases remaining between them. Germline V gene lookup returns CDR1 KGHDR and CDR2 SFDVKD. CDR3 length: 18 amino acids. For the CDR3, the DNA is TGTGCCACCAGTGGCTCCTTTCCGGGACTTCAGGCGGGAGATGGCTACACCTTC. The encoded protein is CATSGSFPGLQAGDGYTF.

This clonotype was observed at least ten times. The chain recombines TRBV12-3 or TRBV12-4 with TRBJ2-2; a possible D gene is TRBD1 (6 bases). The CDR3 spans 14 residues. V lost 6 bases, J lost 7 bases, and 15 bases lay in between. The CDR3: CASRSQGIDGELFF. The CDR3 nucleotides are TGTGCCAGCAGATCCCAGGGGATTGACGGGGAGCTGTTTTTT.

This chain uses TRBV5-5 with TRBJ1-5; D uncertain. This CDR3 region has 15 residues. V lost 1 base to trimming and J lost 6 bases, with 14 bases between them. From germline, CDR1 is SGHKS and CDR2 YYEKEE (reference sequence). The CDR3 region is CASSLSWDWAQPQHF. For the CDR3, the DNA is TGTGCCAGCAGCTTGAGCTGGGATTGGGCTCAGCCCCAGCATTTT.

This clonotype was recorded many times. This rearrangement joins TRBV27 to TRBJ2-3, with D possibly TRBD2 on 6 matching bases. V lost 5 bases to trimming and J lost 0 bases, with 15 bases between them. Per the germline V gene, CDR1 is MNHEY and CDR2 is SMNVEV (reference sequence). This CDR3 is built from 16 residues. The CDR3: CASSQRGSGSTDTQYF. CDR3 coding DNA: TGTGCCAGCAGTCAACGCGGTAGCGGAAGCACAGATACGCAGTATTTT.

This clonotype was detected many times. The chain combines TRBV5-1 with TRBJ1-1, with D possibly TRBD1 on 6 matching bases. The germline CDR1 and CDR2 sequences are SGHRS and YFSETQ. The CDR3 covers 15 residues. V lost 1 base and J 5 bases, leaving 15 bases between the germline ends. CDR3 region: CASSLIPGARTEAFF. Written as DNA, the CDR3 is TGCGCCAGCAGCTTGATTCCGGGGGCACGGACTGAAGCTTTCTTT.

This clonotype was recorded many times. This rearrangement joins TRBV2 to TRBJ2-1; unclear D gene. In germline, CDR1 is SNHLY, CDR2 FYNNEI. There are 13 residues in the CDR3. V was trimmed by 5 bases and J by 7 bases, leaving 12 bases between them. This CDR3 reads CASSQGQPNEQFF. The CDR3 DNA reads TGTGCCAGCAGTCAAGGCCAGCCTAATGAGCAGTTCTTC.

At least ten counts were recorded for this clonotype. V is TRBV5-1 and J is TRBJ2-3, with TRBD2 matching over 12 bases. The germline CDR1 and CDR2 sequences are SGHRS and YFSETQ. With 1 base clipped from V and 4 bases from J, the junction kept 7 bases outside the gene matches. The CDR3 runs to 17 residues. In nucleotides, the CDR3 is TGCGCCAGCAGCTTGTTGGCTAGCGGGGGGGCGGCAGATACGCAGTATTTT. This sequence encodes CASSLLASGGAADTQYF.

This clonotype has a count of ten or more. The chain has TRBV7-8 and TRBJ2-1; the D gene is possibly TRBD2 (6 bases). V lost 1 base, J lost 7 bases, and 26 bases lay in between. The germline CDR1 and CDR2 sequences are SGHVS and FQNEAQ. This CDR3 spans 19 amino acids. CDR3 region: CASSLEGFNRGAGRNEQFF. The CDR3 nucleotides read TGTGCCAGCAGCTTAGAAGGCTTCAATCGCGGGGCAGGGAGGAATGAGCAGTTCTTC.

A remark on this clonotype: A much larger clone lies one base from this, so it may be a read error. CDR3 in amino acids: CASRVRRGAEAFF. The CDR3 DNA is TGTGCCAGCAGGGTACGTCGGGGAGCTGAAGCTTTCTTT. The rearrangement joins TRBV6-1 to TRBJ1-1; D is undetermined. V lost 6 bases, J lost 6 bases, and 14 bases lay in between. CDR1 is MNHNS and CDR2 is SASEGT in the germline V gene. The CDR3 is made up of 13 amino acids.

Ten or more counts support this clonotype. The chain combines TRBV5-5 with TRBJ2-3; D possibly matches TRBD1 or TRBD2 (5 bases each). V was clipped by 0 bases and J by 2 bases, with 7 bases between them. The CDR3 consists of 14 residues. The germline gives CDR1 SGHKS, CDR2 YYEKEE (reference sequence). In nucleotides, the CDR3 is TGTGCCAGCAGCTTGGACGGGGCCACAGATACGCAGTATTTT. As protein: CASSLDGATDTQYF.

In its sample, this clonotype was seen many times. The chain uses TRBV5-1 and TRBJ2-2; 7 bases are shared with TRBD1. The V gene end was trimmed by 6 bases and the J gene end by 5 bases; junction bases not matched to a gene: 7. The CDR3 totals 14 residues. Germline values: CDR1 SGHRS, CDR2 YFSETQ. The CDR3 is CASKGTAITGELFF. The CDR3 DNA is TGCGCCAGCAAAGGGACAGCGATTACCGGGGAGCTGTTTTTT.